Below are 11 T cell receptor beta chains sequenced from a single sample in a study of blood T cells in healthy people across ages. For the second PCR, which ran for about 7 to 12 cycles, a sample-barcoded 5' primer and a J-beta primer mix were used. TCRdb called the 5' RACE reads again in MiXCR, with one record for every CDR3 protein. The data hold some 760,000 distinct CDR3 sequences, with 20% to 30% observed a single time. The same sample was also studied in work on T cells of mothers and their children.

The specimen sequenced was blood. The receptors were sampled from a boy aged 5-17 years in good health.

V and J are TRBV6-2 or TRBV6-3 and TRBJ2-2; 9 bases align to TRBD2. With 2 bases clipped from V and 4 bases from J, the junction kept 5 bases outside the gene matches. The CDR3 is made up of 16 amino acids. Per germline, CDR1 MNHEY and CDR2 SVGEGT. Written as DNA, the CDR3 is TGTGCCAGCAGTTACCTACGAGCGGGAGGCACCGGGGAGCTGTTTTTT. Residues: CASSYLRAGGTGELFF.

This sequence joins TRBV15 and TRBJ1-2; weak D call: TRBD1 (6 bases). The V and J ends lost 0 bases and 8 bases respectively, with 16 bases between them. This CDR3 region has 15 residues. CDR1 LNHNV and CDR2 YYDKDF come from the germline V gene (reference sequence). The CDR3 spells CATSRDLLQGNGYTF. The CDR3, as DNA: TGTGCCACCAGCAGAGATCTGTTACAGGGCAACGGCTACACCTTC.

This clonotype was picked up a small number of times. The CDR3 here is CASSVGLAAYNEQFF. CDR3 nucleotides: TGTGCCAGCAGCGTAGGACTAGCAGCCTACAATGAGCAGTTCTTC. The V call is TRBV9, the J call TRBJ2-1; TRBD2 aligns across 7 bases. This CDR3 is built from 15 residues. The J segment lost 2 bases and the V segment lost 0 bases, leaving 2 bases of the junction unmatched. The germline V gene has CDR1 SGDLS and CDR2 YYNGEE.

This chain joins TRBV6-2 or TRBV6-3 and TRBJ1-4, with D maybe TRBD1 (5 bases). The V end was cut by 6 bases, the J end by 6 bases, with 11 bases between. Germline V CDR1 and CDR2: MNHEY, SVGEGT. The CDR3 sequence is 13 residues long. This CDR3 reads CASSRAGYEKLFF. For the CDR3, the DNA is TGTGCCAGCAGCAGGGCCGGATATGAAAAACTGTTTTTT.

This clonotype was seen ten or more times. V and J are TRBV7-2 and TRBJ1-2, with D hard to call. The CDR3 totals 13 residues. The V end lost 3 bases, the J end lost 3 bases, and 8 bases lay between the germline ends. Germline CDR1 reads SGHTA; CDR2 reads FQGNSA. Here the CDR3 DNA reads TGTGCCAGCAGCTTTGAGAAGTACTATGGCTACACCTTC. Its translation is CASSFEKYYGYTF.

The chain combines TRBV7-9 with TRBJ1-1; TRBD1 might be the D (5 bases). V lost 1 base and J lost 12, with 15 bases in between. The CDR3 is 13 amino acids. Germline V gene data show CDR1 as SEHNR and CDR2 as FQNEAQ (reference sequence). CDR3 region: CASSLGYAGGTFF. The CDR3, as DNA: TGTGCCAGCAGCTTAGGATATGCGGGGGGAACTTTCTTT.

About this clonotype itself: One end of the junction is discordant with germline, which a read error may explain. The chain combines TRBV7-9 with TRBJ2-5; 7 nucleotides agree with TRBD1. CDR3 length equals 11 residues. Germline V lookup: CDR1 SEHNR, CDR2 FQNEAQ (reference sequence). The CDR3 reads CASSVDRDWSF. The CDR3 DNA is TGTGCCAGCAGCGTTGACAGGGATTGGTCCTTC.

About this clonotype itself: One base away lies a much larger clone, so this may be a sequencing read error. The chain couples TRBV25-1 to TRBJ2-3; TRBD1 matches at 12 bases. The trim removed 3 bases at V and 2 bases at J, leaving 0 bases unmatched. Looked up from germline, CDR1 is MGHDK and CDR2 is SYGVNS. The CDR3 runs 15 residues. DNA of the CDR3: TGTGCCAGCAGTGAGGGACAGGGGGCCACAGATACGCAGTATTTT. Translated: CASSEGQGATDTQYF.

The chain has TRBV29-1 and TRBJ2-7; 9 positions match TRBD1. The V and J ends lost 6 bases and 2 bases, in that order; junction bases with no gene match: 8. Germline assignment: CDR1 SQVTM and CDR2 ANQGSEA. This CDR3 has 14 residues. CDR3 DNA sequence: TGCAGCGTCGCACCGGGACAGGGCCCCTACGAGCAGTACTTC. It yields the protein CSVAPGQGPYEQYF.

This rearrangement joins TRBV29-1 to TRBJ1-5, with a possible D match to TRBD1 (6 bases). This CDR3 has 14 residues. V shed 4 bases and J shed 0 bases, with 10 bases lying between them. CDR1 is SQVTM, CDR2 ANQGSEA, per germline. As DNA, the CDR3 is TGCAGCGTTGGTCAGGGGTATAGCAATCAGCCCCAGCATTTT. It specifies CSVGQGYSNQPQHF.

V is TRBV12-3 or TRBV12-4 and J is TRBJ2-3; weak D call: TRBD2 (5 bases). The V end was cut by 5 bases, the J end by 5 bases, with 14 bases between. The CDR3 totals 14 residues. The CDR3, as DNA: TGTGCCAGCAGTACGGGGATTCTCATAGATACGCAGTATTTT. Its protein product is CASSTGILIDTQYF.